Sequencing of this TCR beta chain was carried out in a study of PD-L1 blockade in urothelial cancer. As for the study in general: Males with bladder-origin urothelial cancer constituted about 85% of the 29 patients. Blood-derived samples held a median approximately 140,000 T cells.

Findings of the study overall: Patients with below-median pretreatment blood clonality survived longer.

This table comes from immunoSEQ multiplex PCR, and its TCRdb copy is limited to in-frame clones, with some not included. Among about 120,000 clones listed, approximately 89% were seen once. In germline, CDR1 is GTSNPN, CDR2 SVGIG (reference sequence). The CDR3 has 14 residues. J was trimmed by 1 base and V by 3 bases; bases with no gene match: 1. Described time point: peripheral blood 6 weeks after treatment start. A total of 1 to 8 samples per patient were collected pretreatment and on-treatment. This clone was seen once. Its antigen is unknown. This chain links TRBV30 with TRBJ2-2, with 8 bases that match TRBD2. The specimen comprised PBMCs, sampled around atezolizumab (anti-PD-L1) treatment. This receptor was identified in a man aged 60-69 years with urothelial cancer. CDR3 protein: CAWRSGGNTGELFF. The CDR3 DNA sequence: TGTGCCTGGAGGAGCGGGGGGAACACCGGGGAGCTGTTTTTT.